Detailed here is one T cell receptor (beta chain). The data were obtained in a study of blood T cell repertoires in COVID-19. V dropped 4 bases and J dropped 6; count of bases not matched to a gene: 7. Germline values: CDR1 MNHEY, CDR2 SMNVEV (reference sequence). The CDR3 contains 15 residues. The table came from immunoSEQ multiplex PCR; TCRdb's copy has only in-frame clones and leaves some out. The repertoire holds fewer than 70,000 clones, about nine tenths seen once, with roughly 8% in the top ten. Sequences were obtained from peripheral blood. The clonotype originates from a woman in her 70s with active COVID-19. The V call is TRBV27, the J call TRBJ1-5; 9 bases are shared with TRBD1. CDR3 nucleotides: TGTGCCAGCAGTTCAACCACAGGGGGCGCTCAGCCCCAGCATTTT. It codes for CASSSTTGGAQPQHF.